This TCR beta chain was sequenced during a study of blood T cells in healthy people across ages. Combining a sample-barcoded 5' primer with a J-beta primer mix, a second PCR ran for roughly 6 to 11 cycles. Each cDNA molecule was tagged by a template-switch adaptor that had 12 random nucleotides. MiXCR, run by TCRdb on the 5' RACE reads, gives a single entry per CDR3 protein. This sample carries about 1.7 million distinct CDR3 sequences, approximately 28% of them seen once, and the ten largest clones take 6.5% to 8.5%. Points from the study as a whole: Diversity estimates from one million T cells were considered underestimates. Per-million-T-cell TCR beta diversity fell roughly linearly with age.

Of note for this clonotype: The antigen remains unidentified.

The CDR3 consists of 15 residues. Germline V gene data show CDR1 as LGHDT and CDR2 as YNNKEL (reference sequence). V lost 1 base to trimming and J lost 8 bases; unmatched junction nucleotides: 5. The individuals who served as donors were healthy Caucasians living in Russia, aged about 6 to 95. This receptor was taken from a woman aged 25 to 45 in good health. Sequenced material: blood. The V call is TRBV3-1, the J call TRBJ1-2, with 12 bases identical to TRBD1. The CDR3 DNA is TGTGCCAGCAGCCAAGCGGGACAGGGGGCAATCGGCTACACCTTC. Amino acid sequence: CASSQAGQGAIGYTF. Looking up the rest from reference TRBV3-1 and TRBJ1-2 gives the full variable domain: DTAVSQTPKYLVTQMGNDKSIKCEQNLGHDTMYWYKQDSKKFLKIMFSYNNKELIINETVPNRFSPKSPDKAHLNLHINSLELGDSAVYFCASSQAGQGAIGYTFGSGTRLTVV.